A single sample gave rise to the 17 T cell receptor beta chains below, sequenced in a study of long-term antiretroviral therapy in people with HIV. At survey level, the immunoSEQ assay was run in its v3.0 version. Sequencing used immunoSEQ multiplex PCR; TCRdb keeps in-frame clones, though not all of them. Of under 45,000 clones in the sample, 94% were seen once. The sample consisted of unsorted PBMCs, taken 5 to 5.5 years after starting antiretroviral therapy. The origin of the receptors is a woman in her fifties or sixties with HIV.

The chain carries TRBV7-3 and TRBJ2-5; 7 nucleotides align to TRBD2. There are 13 residues in the CDR3. J was trimmed by 9 bases and V by 0 bases; bases with no gene match: 4. Germline CDR1 and CDR2: SGHTA and FQGTGA. The DNA for the CDR3 is TGTGCCAGCAGCTTAACGTCGGGGAGGGCCCAGTACTTC. Protein product: CASSLTSGRAQYF.

The CDR3 spells CASSEEGRWSPLHF. The CDR3 region has the DNA TGTGCCAGCAGTGAAGAGGGGAGGTGGTCACCCCTCCACTTT. The chain employs TRBV6-1 and TRBJ1-6; tentative D call: TRBD1 (5 bases). Trimming left V 1 base short and J 10 bases short, with 11 bases between. This CDR3 spans 14 amino acids. Germline V lookup: CDR1 MNHNS, CDR2 SASEGT.

The count of this clone is one. The rearrangement uses TRBV2 and TRBJ2-3, with D perhaps matching TRBD1 or TRBD2 (5 bases each). V shed 5 bases and J shed 1 base, with 25 bases lying between them. Germline CDR1 is SNHLY and CDR2 is FYNNEI. CDR3 length equals 19 residues. CDR3 protein: CASSPRGRRGAIGTDTQYF. CDR3 DNA sequence: TGTGCCAGCAGTCCCCGGGGCCGCCGCGGAGCAATTGGCACAGATACGCAGTATTTT. The entire variable domain, with the rest obtained from reference TRBV2 and TRBJ2-3, is as follows: EPEVTQTPSHQVTQMGQEVILRCVPISNHLYFYWYRQILGQKVEFLVSFYNNEISEKSEIFDDQFSVERPDGSNFTLKIRSTKLEDSAMYFCASSPRGRRGAIGTDTQYFGPGTRLTVL.

The J gene is TRBJ2-5, the V gene TRBV5-8, with D possibly being TRBD1 (6 bases). Per germline, CDR1 SGHTS and CDR2 YDEGEE. V was shortened by 0 bases and J by 5 bases, with 17 bases between the two germline ends. CDR3 length equals 16 residues. The CDR3 is CASSLGGPTPRETQYF. The CDR3 DNA sequence: TGTGCCAGCAGCTTGGGGGGGCCAACCCCGCGGGAGACCCAGTACTTC.

The rearrangement joins TRBV4-1 to TRBJ2-7, with 9 bases identical to TRBD1. The V and J ends lost 0 bases and 4 bases, in that order; junction bases with no gene match: 7. The CDR3 spans 16 residues. The V gene's germline CDR1 is MGHRA and CDR2 YSYEKL. CDR3 residues: CASSQDLGTGRYEQYF. CDR3 nucleotides: TGCGCCAGCAGCCAAGATCTTGGGACAGGGAGGTACGAGCAGTACTTC.

The chain combines TRBV13 with TRBJ2-2; 11 bases agree with TRBD2. The CDR3 loop spans 19 amino acids. Germline loops: CDR1 PRHDT, CDR2 FYEKMQ (reference sequence). V trimming: 4 bases; J trimming: 1 base; junction bases outside the gene matches: 11. The CDR3 loop is CASSSYLLAGGQNTGELFF. The DNA for the CDR3 is TGTGCCAGCAGCTCCTACCTCCTAGCGGGGGGCCAGAACACCGGGGAGCTGTTTTTT.

V is TRBV18 and J is TRBJ2-3, with TRBD1 identical over 7 bases. Germline trimming cut 4 bases from V and 7 bases from J; bases unmatched to any gene: 11. Looked up from germline, CDR1 is KGHSH and CDR2 is LQKENI. This CDR3 has 15 amino acids. In DNA, the CDR3 is TGTGCCAGCTCACTCGGGACAGTGCCACTAAATACGCAGTATTTT. Translation gives CASSLGTVPLNTQYF.

The chain carries TRBV7-2 and TRBJ2-7; D possibly corresponds to TRBD1 (5 bases). Trimming pared 4 bases from V and 6 bases from J, leaving 7 bases between. This CDR3 has 11 amino acids. Germline-derived CDR1 and CDR2 are SGHTA and FQGNSA. The CDR3 spells CASSSRVEQYF. Here the CDR3 DNA reads TGTGCCAGCAGCTCCAGGGTCGAGCAGTACTTC.

CDR3 DNA sequence: TGCGCCAGCAGCCAAAACCGGGACGTATCTCGGACTCCCTCTGGGGCCAACGTCCTGACTTTC. Translated, it gives CASSQNRDVSRTPSGANVLTF. The chain is built from TRBV4-1 and TRBJ2-6; D possibly uses TRBD1 or TRBD2 (5 bases each). Germline CDR1 is MGHRA and CDR2 is YSYEKL. With 2 bases removed from V and 0 bases from J, the gap between germline ends came to 23 bases. This CDR3 spans 21 amino acids.

This chain connects TRBV4-1 to TRBJ2-2; weak D call: TRBD2 (5 bases). Trimming stripped 1 base from V and 5 bases from J, with 11 bases between. CDR3 length: 15 residues. Germline V gives CDR1 MGHRA, CDR2 YSYEKL. This CDR3 is CASSQGGWETGELFF. DNA of the CDR3: TGCGCCAGCAGCCAAGGCGGTTGGGAGACCGGGGAGCTGTTTTTT.

The chain couples TRBV5-5 to TRBJ2-7; the match to TRBD1 covers 9 bases. The germline V gene encodes CDR1 SGHKS and CDR2 YYEKEE (reference sequence). The junction had 7 bases not matched to a gene; V was cut back by 2 bases and J by 4 bases. CDR3 length: 15 amino acids. The CDR3 DNA sequence: TGTGCCAGCAGCTTCATTCCGGGACAGGGATACGAGCAGTACTTC. Residues: CASSFIPGQGYEQYF. Combining the CDR3 with reference TRBV5-5 and TRBJ2-7 gives the whole variable domain DAGVTQSPTHLIKTRGQQVTLRCSPISGHKSVSWYQQVLGQGPQFIFQYYEKEERGRGNFPDRFSARQFPNYSSELNVNALLLGDSALYLCASSFIPGQGYEQYFGPGTRLTVT.

This chain connects TRBV2 to TRBJ1-3; D gene ambiguous. Per the germline V gene, CDR1 is SNHLY and CDR2 is FYNNEI. The ends were cut back, 6 bases at V and 2 bases at J, with 2 bases in the middle. The CDR3 totals 11 residues. The DNA for the CDR3 is TGTGCCAGCAGGACTGGAAACACCATATATTTT. Its translation: CASRTGNTIYF.

The chain uses TRBV5-6 and TRBJ1-1; TRBD1 agrees at 7 bases. The CDR3 runs to 18 residues. The junction had 16 bases not matched to a gene; V was cut back by 4 bases and J by 1 base. CDR1 and CDR2 from the germline V gene are SGHDT and YYEEEE. The CDR3 bases are TGTGCCAGCAGCCCGCTGACAGGGACGGAGGGACAGAACACTGAAGCTTTCTTT. Its translation is CASSPLTGTEGQNTEAFF.

The J gene is TRBJ2-3, the V gene TRBV19; the match to TRBD1 covers 10 bases. V was clipped by 3 bases and J by 4 bases; unmatched bases: 1. Germline lookup yields CDR1 LNHDA and CDR2 SQIVND (reference sequence). The CDR3 has 14 amino acids. Here the CDR3 DNA reads TGTGCCAGTAGTATGGACAGGGGGTCAGATACGCAGTATTTT. Protein product: CASSMDRGSDTQYF.

The CDR3 sequence is CASSLERDSYEQYF. For the CDR3, the DNA is TGTGCCAGCAGTCTGGAGCGGGACTCCTACGAGCAGTACTTC. The chain couples TRBV6-1 to TRBJ2-7, with TRBD2 matching over 7 bases. Germline values: CDR1 MNHNS, CDR2 SASEGT. With 5 bases clipped from V and 0 bases from J, the junction kept 4 bases outside the gene matches. The CDR3 is 14 amino acids.

The chain uses TRBV6-5 and TRBJ1-2, with D hard to call. The V and J ends lost 0 bases and 4 bases respectively, with 6 bases between them. Germline values: CDR1 MNHEY, CDR2 SVGAGI. This CDR3 has 13 amino acids. The CDR3, as DNA: TGTGCCAGCAGTTACTCGGCGTCCTATGGCTACACCTTC. Residues: CASSYSASYGYTF.

The chain uses TRBV5-1 and TRBJ1-1, with D unclear. The CDR3 extends over 12 amino acids. V was cut by 4 bases and J by 3 bases, with 7 bases left in between. CDR1 is SGHRS and CDR2 is YFSETQ in the germline V gene. This chain's CDR3 is CASSTQDTEAFF. The CDR3 DNA reads TGCGCCAGCAGCACGCAGGACACTGAAGCTTTCTTT.